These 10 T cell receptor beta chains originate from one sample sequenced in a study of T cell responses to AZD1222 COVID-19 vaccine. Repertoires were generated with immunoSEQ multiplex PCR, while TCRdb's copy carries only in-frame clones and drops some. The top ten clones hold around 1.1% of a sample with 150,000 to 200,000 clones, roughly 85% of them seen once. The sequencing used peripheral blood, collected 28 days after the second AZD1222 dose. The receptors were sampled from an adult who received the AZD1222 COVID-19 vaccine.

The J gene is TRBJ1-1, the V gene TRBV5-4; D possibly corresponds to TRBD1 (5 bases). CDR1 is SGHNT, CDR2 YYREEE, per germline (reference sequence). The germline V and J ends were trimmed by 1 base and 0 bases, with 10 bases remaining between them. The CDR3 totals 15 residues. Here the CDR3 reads CASSLSRGVNTEAFF. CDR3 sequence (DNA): TGTGCCAGCAGCTTGTCTCGGGGGGTGAACACTGAAGCTTTCTTT.

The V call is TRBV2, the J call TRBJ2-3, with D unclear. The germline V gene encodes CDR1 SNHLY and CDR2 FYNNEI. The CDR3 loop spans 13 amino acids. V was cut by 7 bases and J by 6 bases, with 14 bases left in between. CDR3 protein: CASNGRVGDTQYF. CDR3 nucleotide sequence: TGTGCCAGCAACGGGCGAGTGGGCGATACGCAGTATTTT.

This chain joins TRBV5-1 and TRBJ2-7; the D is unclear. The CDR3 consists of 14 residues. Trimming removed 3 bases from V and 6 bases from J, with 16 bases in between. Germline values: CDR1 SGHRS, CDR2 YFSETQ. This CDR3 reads CASSSSGKPVEQYF. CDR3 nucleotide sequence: TGCGCCAGCAGCTCCAGTGGAAAACCGGTCGAGCAGTACTTC.

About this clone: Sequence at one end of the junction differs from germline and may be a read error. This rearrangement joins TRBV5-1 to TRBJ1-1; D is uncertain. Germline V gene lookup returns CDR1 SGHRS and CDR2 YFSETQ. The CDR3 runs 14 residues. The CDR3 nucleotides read TGCGCCAGCAGCTTGACGGACCTGAAGACTGAAGCTTTCTTT. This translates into CASSLTDLKTEAFF.

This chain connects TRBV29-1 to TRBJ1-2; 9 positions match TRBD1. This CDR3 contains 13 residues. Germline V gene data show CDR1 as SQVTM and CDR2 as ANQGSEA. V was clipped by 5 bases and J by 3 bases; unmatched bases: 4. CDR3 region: CSVWGQGHYGYTF. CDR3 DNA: TGCAGCGTTTGGGGACAGGGTCACTATGGCTACACCTTC.

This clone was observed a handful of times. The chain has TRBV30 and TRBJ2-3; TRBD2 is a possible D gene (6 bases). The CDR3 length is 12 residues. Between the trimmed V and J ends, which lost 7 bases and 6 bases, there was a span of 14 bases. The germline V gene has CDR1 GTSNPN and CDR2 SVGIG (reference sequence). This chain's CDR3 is CALGLREDTQYF. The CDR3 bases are TGTGCCTTGGGACTTCGTGAGGATACGCAGTATTTT.

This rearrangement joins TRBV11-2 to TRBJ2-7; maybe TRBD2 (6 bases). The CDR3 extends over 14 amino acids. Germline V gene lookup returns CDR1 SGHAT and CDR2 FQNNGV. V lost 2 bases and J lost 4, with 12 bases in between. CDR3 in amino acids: CASSLQGGIYEQYF. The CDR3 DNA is TGTGCCAGCAGCTTACAGGGAGGAATTTACGAGCAGTACTTC.

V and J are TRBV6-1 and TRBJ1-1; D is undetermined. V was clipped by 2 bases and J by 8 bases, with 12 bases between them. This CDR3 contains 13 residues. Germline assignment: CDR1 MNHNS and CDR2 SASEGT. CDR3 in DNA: TGTGCCAGCAGTGAACGGGGTCGGTTCGAAGCTTTCTTT. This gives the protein CASSERGRFEAFF.

The CDR3 protein is CASSPPGTLILGSPLHF. CDR3 sequence (DNA): TGTGCCAGCTCACCACCCGGCACCCTCATTTTAGGTTCACCCCTCCACTTT. J is TRBJ1-6 and V is TRBV18; D uncertain. Trimming shortened V by 0 bases and J by 9 bases, and 18 bases separated the two germline ends. CDR1 is KGHSH and CDR2 is LQKENI in the germline V gene. This CDR3 has 17 amino acids.

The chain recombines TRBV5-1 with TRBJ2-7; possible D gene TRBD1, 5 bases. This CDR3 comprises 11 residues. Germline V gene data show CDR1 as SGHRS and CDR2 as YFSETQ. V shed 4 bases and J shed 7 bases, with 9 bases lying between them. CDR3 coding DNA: TGCGCCAGCAGCGTAGGGGAAGAGCAGTACTTC. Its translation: CASSVGEEQYF.